This TCR beta chain was observed in a study of regulatory T cells in long-lasting Graves disease. This clonotype occurred a few times. Its antigen is unidentified. This sample's time point: newly diagnosed GD, antithyroid drugs for less than 3 months. Generation of the TCR library employed RNA extracted from PBMCs. Sequencing libraries for TCR beta were prepared with iRepertoire HTBI primers and Arm-PCR of CDR3 regions. A single record per CDR3 protein comes from TCRdb applying MiXCR to the multiplex PCR reads. The repertoire holds 550,000 to 700,000 distinct CDR3 sequences, around 15% seen once, with 12% in the top ten. CDR1 is SGHRS, CDR2 YFSETQ, per germline. V shed 2 bases and J shed 2 bases, with 17 bases lying between them. The CDR3 sequence is 17 residues long. Study observations and caveats: The TCR repertoire of persistent Graves' patients was less diverse than that of newly diagnosed ones.

These records were also assigned to another study, of T cells in Graves' hyperthyroidism and ophthalmopathy.

This TCR derives from a man younger than 30 with Graves disease. The sample consisted of peripheral blood mononuclear cells (PBMCs), taken at new diagnosis, from a patient treated with antithyroid drugs. The chain is built from TRBV5-1 and TRBJ1-5; D gene ambiguous. This CDR3 reads CASSLRPPGVGNQPQHF. CDR3 sequence (DNA): TGCGCCAGCAGCTTACGGCCCCCGGGAGTTGGCAATCAGCCCCAGCATTTT.